The 22 T cell receptor beta chains presented below share a single source sample, sequenced in a study of cytomegalovirus exposure and HLA in healthy donors. Method: immunoSEQ multiplex PCR; TCRdb's copy keeps in-frame clones and lacks some. The profile covers approximately 150,000 clones, with roughly 86% appearing a single time and roughly 9% taken by the ten largest. Material for sequencing was PBMCs. Receptor source: a man between 18 and 29 years old in good health and CMV-seropositive.

V is TRBV5-4 and J is TRBJ2-3; tentative D call: TRBD2 (6 bases). The CDR3 loop spans 12 amino acids. V lost 3 bases and J lost 4, with 6 bases in between. Germline loops: CDR1 SGHNT, CDR2 YYREEE (reference sequence). This CDR3 reads CASSWGADTQYF. In DNA, the CDR3 is TGTGCCAGCAGCTGGGGGGCAGATACGCAGTATTTT.

This sequence joins TRBV2 and TRBJ2-4, with D uncertain. V was cut by 2 bases and J by 0 bases, with 8 bases left in between. The CDR3 loop spans 15 amino acids. Per the germline V gene, CDR1 is SNHLY and CDR2 is FYNNEI. The CDR3 DNA is TGTGCCAGCAGTGAACCGGGTATAGCCAAAAACATTCAGTACTTC. The encoded protein is CASSEPGIAKNIQYF. Using reference TRBV2 and TRBJ2-4 for the parts outside the CDR3, the full variable domain is EPEVTQTPSHQVTQMGQEVILRCVPISNHLYFYWYRQILGQKVEFLVSFYNNEISEKSEIFDDQFSVERPDGSNFTLKIRSTKLEDSAMYFCASSEPGIAKNIQYFGAGTRLSVL.

V and J are TRBV7-8 and TRBJ2-6, with TRBD1 matching over 8 bases. The germline CDR1 and CDR2 sequences are SGHVS and FQNEAQ. The CDR3 extends over 16 amino acids. V trimming: 5 bases; J trimming: 1 base; junction bases outside the gene matches: 4. The CDR3 protein is CASSPRTGSGANVLTF. The CDR3 DNA follows: TGTGCCAGCAGCCCCCGGACAGGGTCTGGGGCCAACGTCCTGACTTTC.

With respect to this clone: The same CDR3 arises from other DNA sequences in this sample as well. This rearrangement joins TRBV7-9 to TRBJ2-1; D gene uncertain. The germline gives CDR1 SEHNR, CDR2 FQNEAQ (reference sequence). The CDR3 loop spans 14 amino acids. V lost 0 bases, J lost 1 base, and 4 bases lay in between. CDR3 in amino acids: CASSLASSYNEQFF. Here the CDR3 DNA reads TGTGCCAGCAGCTTAGCTTCGTCCTACAATGAGCAGTTCTTC.

The chain has TRBV6-5 and TRBJ1-2; D might be TRBD1 (5 bases). Germline CDR1 is MNHEY and CDR2 is SVGAGI. CDR3 length: 13 amino acids. Trimming took 4 bases from V and 2 from J, leaving 8 bases between them. CDR3 bases: TGTGCCAGCAGTTCGACAGAGAACTATGGCTACACCTTC. It is translated as CASSSTENYGYTF.

This chain connects TRBV5-1 to TRBJ2-2; 8 bases agree with TRBD1. The CDR3 contains 16 residues. CDR1 is SGHRS, CDR2 YFSETQ, per germline. J gave up 3 bases and V 0 bases, and 4 bases lay outside the gene matches. CDR3 nucleotides: TGCGCCAGCAGCTTGGGACAGGGGTACGACACCGGGGAGCTGTTTTTT. Encoded protein: CASSLGQGYDTGELFF.

This chain joins TRBV29-1 and TRBJ2-1; TRBD2 agrees at 14 bases. Per germline, CDR1 SQVTM and CDR2 ANQGSEA. CDR3 size: 14 residues. V shed 4 bases, J shed 6 bases, and the junction held 2 bases outside the gene matches. In DNA, the CDR3 is TGCAGCGTTGGGACTAGCGGGAGGCTCAATGAGCAGTTCTTC. Translated, it gives CSVGTSGRLNEQFF.

The chain combines TRBV11-1 with TRBJ2-7; TRBD1 is a possible D gene (5 bases). The V end was cut by 5 bases, the J end by 6 bases, with 20 bases between. This CDR3 contains 15 residues. Germline CDR1 is SGHAT and CDR2 is FQDESV (reference sequence). CDR3 residues: CASSPGDSHFSEQYF. The CDR3 DNA reads TGTGCCAGCAGCCCTGGCGACAGCCACTTTAGCGAGCAGTACTTC.

V and J are TRBV27 and TRBJ2-7; D perhaps matches TRBD1 (5 bases). Germline assignment: CDR1 MNHEY and CDR2 SMNVEV (reference sequence). CDR3 size: 16 residues. V lost 6 bases and J lost 7, with 25 bases in between. The CDR3 DNA reads TGTGCCAGCAGCTTGGAATCAGGGATTAGGTGGGGAGAGCAGTACTTC. It encodes CASSLESGIRWGEQYF.

This clone has more than one count but fewer than ten. The CDR3 sequence: CASSPQGAITDTQYF. DNA for the CDR3: TGTGCCAGCAGCCCCCAGGGGGCGATCACAGATACGCAGTATTTT. This chain uses TRBV7-9 with TRBJ2-3; 8 nucleotides line up with TRBD1. Germline assignment: CDR1 SEHNR and CDR2 FQNEAQ (reference sequence). With 5 bases clipped from V and 2 bases from J, the junction kept 6 bases outside the gene matches. The CDR3 has 15 residues.

This chain joins TRBV27 and TRBJ1-1, with TRBD1 identical over 8 bases. This CDR3 region has 15 residues. V trimming: 6 bases; J trimming: 6 bases; junction bases outside the gene matches: 12. The germline V gene encodes CDR1 MNHEY and CDR2 SMNVEV (reference sequence). CDR3 loop: CASRRTGSSFAEAFF. The CDR3 nucleotides read TGTGCCAGCAGAAGGACAGGGTCTTCCTTCGCTGAAGCTTTCTTT.

A remark on this clone: A much larger clone differs from this one at a single base, so this may be a read error. The rearrangement links TRBV5-5 to TRBJ2-7; no definite D call. Germline loops: CDR1 SGHKS, CDR2 YYEKEE (reference sequence). Between the trimmed V and J ends, which lost 4 bases and 1 base, there was a span of 6 bases. This CDR3 has 12 amino acids. The CDR3 DNA follows: TGTGCCAGCAGCCCCCGGTCCTACGAGCAGTACTTC. It codes for CASSPRSYEQYF.

DNA for the CDR3: TGTGCCAGCAGCCATTATGACAGGGAAGAGACCCAGTACTTC. Amino acid sequence: CASSHYDREETQYF. J is TRBJ2-5 and V is TRBV5-6; 7 nucleotides align to TRBD1. The trim removed 4 bases at V and 3 bases at J, leaving 6 bases unmatched. Germline V lookup: CDR1 SGHDT, CDR2 YYEEEE. There are 14 residues in the CDR3.

This clone was detected only once. The chain combines TRBV29-1 with TRBJ2-2, with 8 bases lining up with TRBD1. Germline lookup yields CDR1 SQVTM and CDR2 ANQGSEA. With 5 bases clipped from V and 5 bases from J, the junction kept 7 bases outside the gene matches. The CDR3 consists of 14 residues. The CDR3 DNA sequence: TGCAGCGTTCGGGGTACAGGGGGTACCGGGGAGCTGTTTTTT. This gives the protein CSVRGTGGTGELFF.

This sequence joins TRBV6-1 and TRBJ1-4; 7 bases are shared with TRBD1. CDR1 and CDR2 (germline): MNHNS, SASEGT. The CDR3 consists of 15 residues. V was pared by 4 bases and J by 4 bases, with 6 bases of the junction left unmatched. DNA for the CDR3: TGTGCCAGCAGTGCAGGAGCAGGGGGTAATGAAAAACTGTTTTTT. Translated, it gives CASSAGAGGNEKLFF.

The V gene is TRBV10-1, the J gene TRBJ1-1, with 12 positions matching TRBD1. There are 14 residues in the CDR3. Losses at the gene ends were 4 bases for V and 7 bases for J; bases not matched to a gene: 4. The germline gives CDR1 WNHNN, CDR2 SYGVQD (reference sequence). CDR3: CASSAGTGGSEAFF. CDR3 nucleotides: TGCGCCAGCAGTGCCGGGACAGGGGGCAGTGAAGCTTTCTTT.

V gene TRBV11-2 combines with J gene TRBJ2-5; D unresolved. V was trimmed by 6 bases and J by 4 bases, leaving 15 bases between them. Germline loops: CDR1 SGHAT, CDR2 FQNNGV. The CDR3 consists of 14 residues. The CDR3 reads CASRLLLVGETQYF. CDR3 coding DNA: TGTGCCAGCAGACTACTTCTTGTGGGAGAGACCCAGTACTTC.

The rearrangement links TRBV19 to TRBJ1-6, with unresolved D. Trimming removed 9 bases from V and 7 bases from J, with 16 bases in between. The V gene's germline CDR1 is LNHDA and CDR2 SQIVND (reference sequence). CDR3 length: 14 residues. As DNA, the CDR3 is TGTGCCAGCGGACTTCTTGGAAGAAATTCACCCCTCCACTTT. This gives the protein CASGLLGRNSPLHF.

The chain's CDR3 is CASSVLAGVREQYF. DNA for the CDR3: TGTGCCAGCAGTGTTCTAGCGGGAGTGCGTGAGCAGTACTTC. This chain connects TRBV6-1 to TRBJ2-7, with 10 bases aligning to TRBD2. With 4 bases clipped from V and 7 bases from J, the junction kept 7 bases outside the gene matches. The CDR3 extends over 14 amino acids. CDR1 and CDR2 (germline): MNHNS, SASEGT.

The V and J genes are TRBV13 and TRBJ2-1; TRBD2 aligns across 11 bases. The V segment lost 5 bases and the J segment 6 bases; nucleotides outside the gene matches: 24. The CDR3 covers 21 residues. CDR1 is PRHDT, CDR2 FYEKMQ, per germline (reference sequence). CDR3 amino acids: CASSPPRGTGTSGLPGNEQFF. As DNA, the CDR3 is TGTGCCAGCAGCCCTCCCCGGGGTACCGGGACTAGCGGTCTACCCGGCAATGAGCAGTTCTTC. The full variable domain, in which reference TRBV13 and TRBJ2-1 provide the parts outside the CDR3, is AAGVIQSPRHLIKEKRETATLKCYPIPRHDTVYWYQQGPGQDPQFLISFYEKMQSDKGSIPDRFSAQQFSDYHSELNMSSLELGDSALYFCASSPPRGTGTSGLPGNEQFFGPGTRLTVL.

This clone was detected a few times. The V call is TRBV19, the J call TRBJ1-5; D possibly corresponds to TRBD1 (5 bases). The CDR3 is 16 residues long. V was shortened by 6 bases and J by 2 bases, with 17 bases between the two germline ends. The germline gives CDR1 LNHDA, CDR2 SQIVND (reference sequence). CDR3: CASRPEDSFGNQPQHF. Here the CDR3 DNA reads TGTGCCAGTAGACCGGAAGACAGTTTTGGCAATCAGCCCCAGCATTTT.

The chain couples TRBV15 to TRBJ1-1; TRBD1 matches 8 bases. V was pared by 9 bases and J by 1 base, with 13 bases of the junction left unmatched. From germline, CDR1 is LNHNV and CDR2 YYDKDF (reference sequence). This CDR3 region has 16 residues. For the CDR3, the DNA is TGTGCCACGATCAGGGGGCGGGATAGAAAGAACACTGAAGCTTTCTTT. Protein product: CATIRGRDRKNTEAFF.